The 30 T cell receptor beta chains in this list originate from one sample, sequenced in a study of blood T cell repertoires in COVID-19. Repertoires were generated with immunoSEQ multiplex PCR, while TCRdb's copy carries only in-frame clones and drops some. This sample has approximately 300,000 clones; about 90% occur once, and the top ten carry around 6.6%. Sequencing used peripheral blood. The source of these receptors is a man aged 18 to 29 who had recovered from COVID-19.

This clone showed up just a few times. V and J are TRBV5-4 and TRBJ1-5; D remains ambiguous. The germline V gene has CDR1 SGHNT and CDR2 YYREEE (reference sequence). V was trimmed by 1 base and J by 2 bases, leaving 7 bases between them. The CDR3 runs to 14 residues. CDR3 DNA sequence: TGTGCCAGCAGCTTGTGGGAGGGCAATCAGCCCCAGCATTTT. It is translated as CASSLWEGNQPQHF.

The gene calls are TRBV7-3 and TRBJ2-7; TRBD2 might be the D (6 bases). The CDR3 has 12 amino acids. Trimming removed 2 bases from V and 6 bases from J, with 8 bases in between. Germline V gives CDR1 SGHTA, CDR2 FQGTGA. The CDR3 DNA is TGTGCCAGCAGCTTATCGGGAGCCGAGCAGTACTTC. This translates into CASSLSGAEQYF.

J is TRBJ1-1 and V is TRBV9; TRBD1 aligns across 10 bases. The CDR3 totals 17 residues. Trimming took 3 bases from V and 4 from J; bases not matched to a gene: 12. Per the germline V gene, CDR1 is SGDLS and CDR2 is YYNGEE. The CDR3 coding sequence is TGTGCCAGCAGCGATGGACAGGGGGAGCCGTTTATCACTGAAGCTTTCTTT. It yields the protein CASSDGQGEPFITEAFF.

The CDR3 is CASSVSGTSGYEQYF. In DNA, the CDR3 is TGTGCCAGCAGCGTCTCCGGGACTAGCGGCTACGAGCAGTACTTC. This chain joins TRBV9 and TRBJ2-7; 11 bases agree with TRBD2. The CDR3 contains 15 residues. Germline V CDR1 and CDR2: SGDLS, YYNGEE. J lost 3 bases, V lost 2 bases, and 4 bases had no gene match.

This sequence joins TRBV3-1 (or the pseudogene TRBV3-2) and TRBJ1-4, with TRBD1 matching over 7 bases. CDR1 LGHDT and CDR2 YNNKEL come from the germline V gene (reference sequence). V shed 1 base and J 5 bases; nucleotides not matched to a gene: 4. The CDR3 spans 15 residues. This chain's CDR3 is CASSQVTGPNEKLFF. CDR3 bases: TGTGCCAGCAGCCAAGTGACAGGGCCGAATGAAAAACTGTTTTTT.

The rearrangement joins TRBV3-1 (or the pseudogene TRBV3-2) to TRBJ1-1, with a weak D call TRBD1 (5 bases). V gave up 3 bases and J gave up 0 bases, with 8 bases separating them. CDR1 is LGHDT, CDR2 YNNKEL, per germline (reference sequence). This CDR3 contains 14 residues. CDR3 protein: CASSHDRVNTEAFF. The CDR3 DNA reads TGTGCCAGCAGCCACGACAGAGTGAACACTGAAGCTTTCTTT.

The rearrangement joins TRBV12-2 to TRBJ1-3; the table's D call, TRBD1, was not checked against the DNA. TRBV12-2 is shown as a pseudogene. The CDR3 has 18 residues. The CDR3 region is CASRLAHPGQLSGNTIYF. In nucleotides, the CDR3 is TGTGCAAGTCGCTTAGCTCACCCCGGACAGCTCTCTGGAAACACCATATATTTT.

This clone was seen just once. J is TRBJ1-6 and V is TRBV25-1; D not certain. With 3 bases removed from V and 8 bases from J, the gap between germline ends came to 14 bases. Germline CDR1 MGHDK, CDR2 SYGVNS. The CDR3 has 15 residues. The CDR3 spells CASSDQDGVYSPLHF. CDR3 DNA sequence: TGTGCCAGCAGTGACCAGGACGGGGTTTATTCACCCCTCCACTTT.

This clone was counted between two and nine times. The chain joins TRBV5-1 to TRBJ2-7, with TRBD2 matching over 11 bases. V trimming: 0 bases; J trimming: 6 bases; junction bases outside the gene matches: 5. Germline loops: CDR1 SGHRS, CDR2 YFSETQ. The CDR3 sequence is 15 residues long. The CDR3 reads CASSLALGTSGEQYF. The CDR3 DNA follows: TGCGCCAGCAGCTTGGCCCTTGGGACTAGCGGCGAGCAGTACTTC.

The gene calls are TRBV5-1 and TRBJ2-5; 14 nucleotides align to TRBD2. The germline V gene has CDR1 SGHRS and CDR2 YFSETQ. The length of the CDR3 is 16 residues. Trimming took 6 bases from V and 3 from J; bases not matched to a gene: 7. The CDR3 here is CASKTGLAGVEETQYF. CDR3 nucleotide sequence: TGCGCCAGCAAAACGGGACTAGCGGGAGTCGAAGAGACCCAGTACTTC.

This chain uses TRBV11-2 with TRBJ2-5; D not certain. The CDR3 has 12 residues. Per germline, CDR1 SGHAT and CDR2 FQNNGV. The V and J ends lost 5 bases and 5 bases respectively, with 9 bases between them. The CDR3 region is CASSPLGETQYF. The CDR3 DNA sequence: TGTGCCAGCAGCCCCCTCGGGGAGACCCAGTACTTC. Using reference TRBV11-2 and TRBJ2-5 for the parts outside the CDR3, the full variable domain is EAGVAQSPRYKIIEKRQSVAFWCNPISGHATLYWYQQILGQGPKLLIQFQNNGVVDDSQLPKDRFSAERLKGVDSTLKIQPAKLEDSAVYLCASSPLGETQYFGPGTRLLVL.

The chain employs TRBV10-3 and TRBJ2-3, with 9 bases that match TRBD2. Germline V CDR1 and CDR2: ENHRY, SYGVKD. Trimming cost V 4 bases and J 0 bases; bases outside gene matches: 5. The CDR3 totals 16 residues. The CDR3 nucleotides read TGTGCCATCAGTGTAGGTAGCGGGGGTAGCACAGATACGCAGTATTTT. Translated: CAISVGSGGSTDTQYF.

J is TRBJ1-1 and V is TRBV5-8; D remains ambiguous. V was trimmed by 2 bases and J by 3 bases, leaving 14 bases between them. This CDR3 spans 15 amino acids. CDR1 and CDR2 (germline): SGHTS, YDEGEE. The CDR3 DNA follows: TGTGCCAGCAGCTTTTTGCGGGGTAGGGACACTGAAGCTTTCTTT. The encoded protein is CASSFLRGRDTEAFF.

The J gene is TRBJ1-5, the V gene TRBV2, with TRBD1 matching over 8 bases. The CDR3 length is 12 residues. CDR1 SNHLY and CDR2 FYNNEI come from the germline V gene. Trimming removed 6 bases from V and 7 bases from J; junction bases left unmatched: 2. The CDR3 coding sequence is TGTGCCAGCAGGACAGGGGAACAGCCCCAGCATTTT. Protein product: CASRTGEQPQHF. Full variable domain (remainder filled in from reference TRBV2 and TRBJ1-5): EPEVTQTPSHQVTQMGQEVILRCVPISNHLYFYWYRQILGQKVEFLVSFYNNEISEKSEIFDDQFSVERPDGSNFTLKIRSTKLEDSAMYFCASRTGEQPQHFGDGTRLSIL.

The chain carries TRBV27 and TRBJ2-2, with 9 nucleotides matching TRBD1. This CDR3 spans 15 amino acids. The germline V gene encodes CDR1 MNHEY and CDR2 SMNVEV (reference sequence). V was pared by 5 bases and J by 4 bases, with 5 bases of the junction left unmatched. DNA for the CDR3: TGTGCCAGCAGTCTACAGGGGGCGTTCACCGGGGAGCTGTTTTTT. Translated, it gives CASSLQGAFTGELFF.

A single count supports this clone. The chain has TRBV6-6 and TRBJ1-1; the D gene is possibly TRBD1 (5 bases). The ends were cut back, 7 bases at V and 4 bases at J, with 22 bases in the middle. This CDR3 contains 16 residues. Germline loops: CDR1 MNHNY, CDR2 SVGAGI (reference sequence). For the CDR3, the DNA is TGTGCCAGCAATCGATATCCCAGGGAAAGTAGCACTGAAGCTTTCTTT. Residues: CASNRYPRESSTEAFF.

The genes are TRBV5-6 and TRBJ2-5; tentatively, D is TRBD2 (6 bases). Germline V gene data show CDR1 as SGHDT and CDR2 as YYEEEE. Trimming shortened V by 1 base and J by 2 bases, and 12 bases separated the two germline ends. The length of the CDR3 is 15 residues. The CDR3 DNA sequence: TGTGCCAGCAGCTTGCGGGGGACCCCTCAAGAGACCCAGTACTTC. It yields the protein CASSLRGTPQETQYF.

Concerning this clone: The identical CDR3 is also encoded by other nucleotide sequences in the sample. J is TRBJ2-7 and V is TRBV29-1; 7 nucleotides line up with TRBD1. This CDR3 region has 12 residues. Germline loops: CDR1 SQVTM, CDR2 ANQGSEA. J was trimmed by 7 bases and V by 6 bases; bases with no gene match: 9. The CDR3 reads CSVLQGTGEQYF. The DNA for the CDR3 is TGCAGCGTCTTACAGGGGACGGGGGAGCAGTACTTC.

The chain is built from TRBV10-2 and TRBJ1-1; 8 bases line up with TRBD1. This CDR3 region has 15 residues. Per the germline V gene, CDR1 is WSHSY and CDR2 is SAAADI. The ends lost 0 bases at V and 5 bases at J; junction bases unmatched: 5. DNA for the CDR3: TGCGCCAGCAGTGAGTCGACAGGGGTGTTAACTGAAGCTTTCTTT. As protein: CASSESTGVLTEAFF.

This clone was found once. The chain combines TRBV3-1 (or the pseudogene TRBV3-2) with TRBJ2-7; D might be TRBD2 (6 bases). Germline CDR1 reads LGHDT; CDR2 reads YNNKEL (reference sequence). V lost 0 bases and J 0 bases, leaving 15 bases between the germline ends. There are 17 residues in the CDR3. The CDR3 sequence is CASSQEYAEAGSYEQYF. CDR3 sequence (DNA): TGTGCCAGCAGCCAAGAGTATGCGGAAGCGGGCTCCTACGAGCAGTACTTC.

V and J are TRBV11-3 and TRBJ2-1, with TRBD2 matching over 8 bases. CDR3 length equals 17 residues. The germline gives CDR1 SGHNT, CDR2 YENEEA. With 3 bases clipped from V and 6 bases from J, the junction kept 13 bases outside the gene matches. CDR3 sequence reads: CASSFRGAGAQSNEQFF. CDR3 in DNA: TGTGCCAGCAGCTTTCGGGGAGCGGGGGCGCAATCCAATGAGCAGTTCTTC.

The chain uses TRBV7-6 and TRBJ2-7, with 9 bases fitting TRBD1. The germline V gene has CDR1 SGHVS and CDR2 FNYEAQ. This CDR3 is 14 amino acids long. Trimming removed 4 bases from V and 4 bases from J; junction bases left unmatched: 5. In DNA, the CDR3 is TGTGCCAGCAGCTCGGGGACAGGGAAGTACGAGCAGTACTTC. The encoded protein is CASSSGTGKYEQYF.

This chain connects TRBV10-3 to TRBJ1-2; D not resolved. The V end lost 6 bases, the J end lost 0 bases, and 8 bases lay between the germline ends. Germline assignment: CDR1 ENHRY and CDR2 SYGVKD. The CDR3 is made up of 13 amino acids. The CDR3 protein is CAISGDPNYGYTF. CDR3 DNA sequence: TGTGCCATCAGCGGGGATCCTAACTATGGCTACACCTTC.

CDR3 protein: CASSLTGVVVNYGYTF. As DNA, the CDR3 is TGTGCCAGCAGCTTAACCGGGGTGGTTGTTAACTATGGCTACACCTTC. This rearrangement joins TRBV7-3 to TRBJ1-2; no clear D gene. The V and J ends lost 0 bases and 1 base respectively, with 12 bases between them. Germline V lookup: CDR1 SGHTA, CDR2 FQGTGA. The CDR3 runs to 16 residues.

Comment on this clone: The final CDR3 position lacks the conserved phenylalanine or tryptophan, pointing to a likely read error. It is unclear where the CDR3 begins or ends on the DNA, so no DNA is shown, and the CDR3 is as TCRdb lists it. The chain links TRBV9 to TRBJ2-4; the tabulated D call, TRBD1, remains unverified against the DNA. Ends included, the CDR3 has 8 residues. Germline CDR1 reads SGDLS; CDR2 reads YYNGEE. This CDR3 reads CASSVGGI.

A note on this clone: Other DNA sequences of this sample code for an identical CDR3. The chain combines TRBV7-3 with TRBJ1-1, with 8 nucleotides matching TRBD1. CDR3 length: 13 residues. Looked up from germline, CDR1 is SGHTA and CDR2 is FQGTGA. Trimming took 4 bases from V and 3 from J; bases not matched to a gene: 1. The CDR3 here is CASSSDRDTEAFF. The CDR3 coding sequence is TGTGCCAGCAGCTCGGACAGGGACACTGAAGCTTTCTTT.

The chain combines TRBV6-5 with TRBJ2-5, with 8 bases lining up with TRBD2. Germline CDR1 and CDR2: MNHEY and SVGAGI. This CDR3 comprises 14 residues. Unmatched junction bases numbered 6, after V lost 0 bases and J lost 9 bases. Here the CDR3 DNA reads TGTGCCAGCAGTTACTCCGGGACTAGAGTGTCCCAGTACTTC. It encodes CASSYSGTRVSQYF.

The chain carries TRBV14 and TRBJ1-2; D is undetermined. CDR3 length: 14 residues. The germline gives CDR1 SGHDN, CDR2 FVKESK. V lost 0 bases and J 6 bases, leaving 11 bases between the germline ends. CDR3 in DNA: TGTGCCAGCAGCCAAGATAGGGAGATTGATGGCTACACCTTC. It translates to CASSQDREIDGYTF. The entire variable domain, with the rest obtained from reference TRBV14 and TRBJ1-2, is as follows: EAGVTQFPSHSVIEKGQTVTLRCDPISGHDNLYWYRRVMGKEIKFLLHFVKESKQDESGMPNNRFLAERTGGTYSTLKVQPAELEDSGVYFCASSQDREIDGYTFGSGTRLTVV.

V gene TRBV11-1 combines with J gene TRBJ2-1; D is perhaps TRBD2 (6 bases). CDR3 length equals 15 residues. Germline V gene sequence: CDR1 SGHAT, CDR2 FQDESV (reference sequence). V was shortened by 5 bases and J by 0 bases, with 11 bases between the two germline ends. The CDR3 protein is CASSPREFSYNEQFF. The DNA of the CDR3 is TGTGCCAGCAGCCCTCGGGAGTTCTCCTACAATGAGCAGTTCTTC.

The gene calls are TRBV5-1 and TRBJ2-7; 10 positions match TRBD1. CDR3 length equals 17 residues. Germline V gives CDR1 SGHRS, CDR2 YFSETQ. After removal of 0 bases from V and 3 bases from J, the junction contained 9 bases not matched to a gene. The CDR3 loop is CASSLAIGTGANYEQYF. For the CDR3, the DNA is TGCGCCAGCAGCTTGGCCATCGGGACAGGGGCAAACTACGAGCAGTACTTC.